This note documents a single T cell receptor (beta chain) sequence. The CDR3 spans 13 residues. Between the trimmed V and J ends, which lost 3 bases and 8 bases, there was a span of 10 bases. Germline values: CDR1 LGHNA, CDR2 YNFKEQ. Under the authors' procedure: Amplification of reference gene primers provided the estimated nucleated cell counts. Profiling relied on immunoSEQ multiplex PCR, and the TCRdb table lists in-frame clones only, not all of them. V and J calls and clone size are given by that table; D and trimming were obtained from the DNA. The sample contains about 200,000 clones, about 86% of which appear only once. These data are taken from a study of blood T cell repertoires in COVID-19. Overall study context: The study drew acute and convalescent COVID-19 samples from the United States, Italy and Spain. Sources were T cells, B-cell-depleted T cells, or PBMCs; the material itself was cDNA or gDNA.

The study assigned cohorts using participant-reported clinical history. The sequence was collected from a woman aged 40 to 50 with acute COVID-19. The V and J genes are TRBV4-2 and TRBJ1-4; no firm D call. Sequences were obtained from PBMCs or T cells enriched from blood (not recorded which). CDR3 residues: CASSQVKEEKLFF. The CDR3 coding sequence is TGTGCCAGCAGCCAGGTCAAGGAGGAAAAACTGTTTTTT.